The following is a T cell receptor (beta chain) sequence with its context. Its matching antigen is unknown. The V gene lost 4 bases and the J gene lost 0 bases, with 6 bases spanning the gap. The germline V gene has CDR1 SGHVS and CDR2 FQNEAQ. There are 13 residues in the CDR3. The sample comes from a study of cytomegalovirus exposure and HLA in healthy donors. Study-level points and caveats: The study designated over 150 TCR beta chains cytomegalovirus-associated.

Sequencing was performed with immunoSEQ multiplex PCR; in TCRdb, only in-frame clones are kept and a portion is missing. The sample contains some 190,000 clones, about nine tenths of which appear only once. What was sequenced was PBMCs. The chain recombines TRBV7-8 with TRBJ1-1, with D possibly matching TRBD1 (5 bases). The clonotype comes from a man aged 30-40 years in good health and CMV-seropositive. The CDR3 DNA is TGTGCCAGCAGCTCAGGGCTGAACACTGAAGCTTTCTTT. This codes for CASSSGLNTEAFF.